A single sample gave rise to the 5 T cell receptor beta chains below, sequenced in a study of beta chain features in type 1 diabetes. Study-wide findings and caveats: For Type 1 diabetes patients, all four CD4+ subsets carried TCRB CDR3s that were moderately but significantly shorter.

TCRB transcripts that were expressed got sequenced, as all of the isolated RNA had been reverse transcribed. Sequencing used immunoSEQ multiplex PCR; TCRdb keeps in-frame clones, though not all of them. The table has roughly 340,000 clones, over 9.5% seen once. The antigens these receptors bind are not known. Sequencing used naive CD4+ T cells from blood. These receptors were obtained from a woman aged 18 to 35 with type 1 diabetes.

This clone was seen a few times. V usage is TRBV7-2 and J usage is TRBJ2-1; the match to TRBD2 covers 11 bases. Germline loops: CDR1 SGHTA, CDR2 FQGNSA. The CDR3 has 13 residues. Trimming cost V 5 bases and J 7 bases; bases outside gene matches: 1. The CDR3 here is CASSRTSGNEQFF. In DNA form, the CDR3 reads TGTGCCAGCAGCAGGACTAGCGGGAATGAGCAGTTCTTC.

The rearrangement links TRBV7-8 to TRBJ2-7, with 11 nucleotides matching TRBD1. The CDR3 length is 17 residues. Germline V gives CDR1 SGHVS, CDR2 FQNEAQ. Trimming cost V 5 bases and J 3 bases; bases outside gene matches: 12. CDR3 nucleotides: TGTGCCAGCAGCCCCGCCGAATCGGGACAGGGGGACTACGAGCAGTACTTC. This sequence encodes CASSPAESGQGDYEQYF.

This clone occurred a few times. The chain couples TRBV27 to TRBJ1-2, with TRBD1 matching 9 bases. Looked up from germline, CDR1 is MNHEY and CDR2 is SMNVEV (reference sequence). V trimming: 6 bases; J trimming: 4 bases; junction bases outside the gene matches: 3. The CDR3 length is 13 residues. The CDR3 protein is CASSGTGSYGYTF. In DNA form, the CDR3 reads TGTGCCAGCAGCGGGACAGGGAGCTATGGCTACACCTTC.

Points on this clone: The sample contains more than one DNA sequence encoding this CDR3. V gene TRBV7-3 combines with J gene TRBJ2-1; no clear D gene. CDR1 is SGHTA, CDR2 FQGTGA, per germline. CDR3 length: 12 residues. The V and J ends lost 3 bases and 5 bases respectively, with 5 bases between them. The CDR3 DNA sequence: TGTGCCAGCAGCTTGGCAAACAATGAGCAGTTCTTC. Its translation: CASSLANNEQFF.

This chain joins TRBV14 and TRBJ2-5, with 7 bases aligning to TRBD2. The CDR3 is made up of 14 amino acids. The germline CDR1 and CDR2 sequences are SGHDN and FVKESK. J lost 5 bases, V lost 4 bases, and 7 bases had no gene match. Here the CDR3 DNA reads TGTGCCAGCAGCCGAAAAGCGGGAAGCGAGACCCAGTACTTC. Its translation: CASSRKAGSETQYF.